The 5 T cell receptor beta chains below were found in one sample sequenced in a study of blood T cell repertoires in COVID-19. Method: immunoSEQ multiplex PCR; TCRdb's copy keeps in-frame clones and lacks some. The data hold roughly 150,000 clones, with about 85% observed a single time. The sequenced sample was peripheral blood. These receptors were taken from a man aged 80 or over with COVID-19, enrolled during active disease.

J is TRBJ1-6 and V is TRBV9, with 7 bases lining up with TRBD1. Per the germline V gene, CDR1 is SGDLS and CDR2 is YYNGEE. The CDR3 loop spans 15 amino acids. Trimming cost V 4 bases and J 7 bases; bases outside gene matches: 8. In nucleotides, the CDR3 is TGTGCCAGCAGCACAACGGGACAGTCGAATTCACCCCTCCACTTT. Translation: CASSTTGQSNSPLHF.

This chain links TRBV19 with TRBJ1-5; tentative D call: TRBD1 (6 bases). CDR3 length: 15 amino acids. Germline-derived CDR1 and CDR2 are LNHDA and SQIVND (reference sequence). V was cut by 7 bases and J by 0 bases, with 13 bases left in between. In nucleotides, the CDR3 is TGTGCCAGTAACAGGGATGGGAATAGCAATCAGCCCCAGCATTTT. It is translated as CASNRDGNSNQPQHF. Full variable domain (rest looked up from reference TRBV19 and TRBJ1-5): DGGITQSPKYLFRKEGQNVTLSCEQNLNHDAMYWYRQDPGQGLRLIYYSQIVNDFQKGDIAEGYSVSREKKESFPLTVTSAQKNPTAFYLCASNRDGNSNQPQHFGDGTRLSIL.

The chain has TRBV28 and TRBJ1-5; D not resolved. CDR3 size: 13 residues. Germline CDR1 MDHEN, CDR2 SYDVKM. V was pared by 7 bases and J by 5 bases, with 12 bases between. The DNA for the CDR3 is TGTGCCAGCAAAGCGGGTCTCTATCAGCCCCAGCATTTT. Its translation is CASKAGLYQPQHF.

The rearrangement joins TRBV4-1 to TRBJ1-4; no clear D. CDR3 length equals 13 residues. Looked up from germline, CDR1 is MGHRA and CDR2 is YSYEKL. Between the trimmed V and J ends, which lost 2 bases and 11 bases, there was a span of 12 bases. CDR3 bases: TGCGCCAGCAGCCAATCGCCAAGGCGGAAACTGTTTTTT. Residues: CASSQSPRRKLFF.

The rearrangement links TRBV5-5 to TRBJ1-2, with D perhaps TRBD1 (5 bases). CDR1 and CDR2 (germline): SGHKS, YYEKEE (reference sequence). Trimming removed 0 bases at V and 7 bases at J, with 10 bases between. This CDR3 is built from 13 residues. CDR3 coding DNA: TGTGCCAGCAGCTTGGCGGGACTTGCTGGCTACACCTTC. This gives the protein CASSLAGLAGYTF.